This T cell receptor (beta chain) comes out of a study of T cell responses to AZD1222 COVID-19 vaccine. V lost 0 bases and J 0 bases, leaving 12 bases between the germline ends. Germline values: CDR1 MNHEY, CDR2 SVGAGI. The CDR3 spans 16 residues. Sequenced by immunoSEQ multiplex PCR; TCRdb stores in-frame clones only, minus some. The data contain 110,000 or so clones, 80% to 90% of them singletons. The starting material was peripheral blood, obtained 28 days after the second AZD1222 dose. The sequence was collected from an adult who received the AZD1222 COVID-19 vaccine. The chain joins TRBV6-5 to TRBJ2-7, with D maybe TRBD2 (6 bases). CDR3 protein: CASSYSGRGSSYEQYF. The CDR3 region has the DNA TGTGCCAGCAGTTACTCGGGCCGGGGGAGCTCCTACGAGCAGTACTTC.